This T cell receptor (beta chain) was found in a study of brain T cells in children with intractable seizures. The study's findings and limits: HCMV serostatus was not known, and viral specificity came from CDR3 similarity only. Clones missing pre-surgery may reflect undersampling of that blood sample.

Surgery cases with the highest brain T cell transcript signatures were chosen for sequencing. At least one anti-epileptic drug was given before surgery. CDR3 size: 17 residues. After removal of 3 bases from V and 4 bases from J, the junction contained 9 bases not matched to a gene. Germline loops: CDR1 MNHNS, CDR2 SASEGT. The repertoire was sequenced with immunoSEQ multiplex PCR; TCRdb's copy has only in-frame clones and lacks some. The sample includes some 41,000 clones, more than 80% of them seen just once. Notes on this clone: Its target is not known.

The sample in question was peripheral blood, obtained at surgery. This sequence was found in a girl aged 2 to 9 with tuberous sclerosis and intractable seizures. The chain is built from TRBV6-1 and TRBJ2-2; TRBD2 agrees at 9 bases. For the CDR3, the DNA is TGTGCCAGCAGTGAGCGGGTGCGGGGGGGCAGCACCGGGGAGCTGTTTTTT. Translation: CASSERVRGGSTGELFF.